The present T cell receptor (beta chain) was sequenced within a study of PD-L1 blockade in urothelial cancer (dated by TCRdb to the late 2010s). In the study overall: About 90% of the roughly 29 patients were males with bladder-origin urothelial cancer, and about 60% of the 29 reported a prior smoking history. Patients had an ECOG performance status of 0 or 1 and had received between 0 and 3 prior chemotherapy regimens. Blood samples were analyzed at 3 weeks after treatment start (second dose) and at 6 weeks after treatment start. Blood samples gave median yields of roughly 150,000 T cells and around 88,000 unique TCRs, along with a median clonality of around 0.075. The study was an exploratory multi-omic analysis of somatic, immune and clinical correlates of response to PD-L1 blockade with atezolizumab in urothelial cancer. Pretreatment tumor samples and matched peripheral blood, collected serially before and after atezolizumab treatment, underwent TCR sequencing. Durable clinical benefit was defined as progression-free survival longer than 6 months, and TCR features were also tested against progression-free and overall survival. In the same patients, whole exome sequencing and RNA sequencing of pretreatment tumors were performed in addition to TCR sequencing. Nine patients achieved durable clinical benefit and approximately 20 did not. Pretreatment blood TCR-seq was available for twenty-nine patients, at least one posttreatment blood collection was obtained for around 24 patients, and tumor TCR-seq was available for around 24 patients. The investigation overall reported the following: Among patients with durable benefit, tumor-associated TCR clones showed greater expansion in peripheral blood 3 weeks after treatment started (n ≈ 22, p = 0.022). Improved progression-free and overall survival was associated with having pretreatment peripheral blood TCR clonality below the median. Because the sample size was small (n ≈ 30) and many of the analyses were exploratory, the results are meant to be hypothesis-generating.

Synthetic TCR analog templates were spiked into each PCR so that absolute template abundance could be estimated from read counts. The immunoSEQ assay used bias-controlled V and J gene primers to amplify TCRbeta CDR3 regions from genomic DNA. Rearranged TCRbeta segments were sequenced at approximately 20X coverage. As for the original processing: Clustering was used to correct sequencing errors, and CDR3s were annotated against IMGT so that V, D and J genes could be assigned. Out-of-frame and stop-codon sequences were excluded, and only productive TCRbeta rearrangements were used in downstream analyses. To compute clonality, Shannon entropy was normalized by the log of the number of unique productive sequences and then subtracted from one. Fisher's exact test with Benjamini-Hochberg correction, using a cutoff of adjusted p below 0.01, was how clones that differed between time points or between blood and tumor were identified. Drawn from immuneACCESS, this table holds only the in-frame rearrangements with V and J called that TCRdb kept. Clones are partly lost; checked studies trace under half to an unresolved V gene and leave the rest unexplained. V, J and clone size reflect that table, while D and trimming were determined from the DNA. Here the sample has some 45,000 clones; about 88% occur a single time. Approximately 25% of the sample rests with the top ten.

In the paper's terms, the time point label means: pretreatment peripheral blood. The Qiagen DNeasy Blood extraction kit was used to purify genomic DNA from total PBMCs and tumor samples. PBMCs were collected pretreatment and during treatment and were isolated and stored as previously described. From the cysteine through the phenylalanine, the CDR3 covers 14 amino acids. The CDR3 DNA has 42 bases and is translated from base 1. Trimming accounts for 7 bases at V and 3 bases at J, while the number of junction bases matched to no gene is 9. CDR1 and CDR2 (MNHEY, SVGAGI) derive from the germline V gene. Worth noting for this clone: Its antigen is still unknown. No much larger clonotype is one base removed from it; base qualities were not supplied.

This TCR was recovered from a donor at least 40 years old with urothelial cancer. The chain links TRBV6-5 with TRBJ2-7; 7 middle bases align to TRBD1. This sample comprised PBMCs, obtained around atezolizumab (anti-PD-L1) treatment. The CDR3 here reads CASTRGGPNYEQYF. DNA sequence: TGTGCCAGCACCAGAGGGGGCCCTAACTACGAGCAGTACTTC.